The 14 T cell receptor beta chains presented below share a single source sample, sequenced in a study of cytotoxic CD8 clonotypes in ibrutinib-treated CLL. The method was immunoSEQ multiplex PCR; TCRdb's version includes in-frame clones alone and lacks a portion of them. This table has 200,000 to 250,000 clones, roughly 65% appearing once. Sequences were derived from PBMCs, sampled after 12 months of ibrutinib treatment. Every receptor here comes from a human donor with chronic lymphocytic leukemia.

Points on this clone: In the same sample, other DNA sequences code for this CDR3. V usage is TRBV4-2 and J usage is TRBJ1-5; perhaps TRBD1 as D (6 bases). The V and J ends lost 3 bases and 2 bases respectively, with 8 bases between them. The germline V gene encodes CDR1 LGHNA and CDR2 YNFKEQ. CDR3 size: 14 residues. The CDR3 coding sequence is TGTGCCAGCAGCCACAGGGGTGGCAATCAGCCCCAGCATTTT. This gives the protein CASSHRGGNQPQHF.

V is TRBV19 and J is TRBJ2-2; TRBD2 aligns across 9 bases. V was pared by 3 bases and J by 5 bases, with 4 bases of the junction left unmatched. The CDR3 consists of 15 residues. The V gene's germline CDR1 is LNHDA and CDR2 SQIVND (reference sequence). The CDR3 DNA sequence: TGTGCCAGTAGTATCAGGCTAGCGGGGACCGGGGAGCTGTTTTTT. The encoded protein is CASSIRLAGTGELFF.

The rearrangement joins TRBV28 to TRBJ2-3; TRBD2 agrees at 10 bases. The germline gives CDR1 MDHEN, CDR2 SYDVKM. V lost 4 bases to trimming and J lost 4 bases; unmatched junction nucleotides: 11. The CDR3 contains 17 residues. The CDR3 coding sequence is TGTGCCAGCAGTTCCCCACTAGCGGGGTGGTCGCCAGATACGCAGTATTTT. It translates to CASSSPLAGWSPDTQYF.

The CDR3 reads CASSPGQGSGYTF. The CDR3 bases are TGCGCCAGCAGCCCCGGACAGGGTTCCGGCTACACCTTC. The J gene is TRBJ1-2, the V gene TRBV5-1; 8 positions match TRBD1. With V trimmed by 4 bases and J by 8 bases, 7 bases remained unmatched. Germline CDR1 and CDR2: SGHRS and YFSETQ. The length of the CDR3 is 13 residues.

The V and J genes are TRBV18 and TRBJ2-3; D remains unclear. CDR1 is KGHSH, CDR2 LQKENI, per germline. The germline V and J ends were trimmed by 6 bases and 0 bases, with 7 bases remaining between them. There are 13 residues in the CDR3. CDR3 sequence: CASSLGSTDTQYF. CDR3 coding DNA: TGTGCCAGCTCCCTGGGCAGCACAGATACGCAGTATTTT. Full variable domain (missing parts from reference TRBV18 and TRBJ2-3): NAGVMQNPRHLVRRRGQEARLRCSPMKGHSHVYWYRQLPEEGLKFMVYLQKENIIDESGMPKERFSAEFPKEGPSILRIQQVVRGDSAAYFCASSLGSTDTQYFGPGTRLTVL.

V is TRBV5-1 and J is TRBJ1-1, with TRBD1 identical over 7 bases. Germline V gene data show CDR1 as SGHRS and CDR2 as YFSETQ. This CDR3 has 15 amino acids. The J segment lost 3 bases and the V segment lost 4 bases, leaving 9 bases of the junction unmatched. The CDR3 sequence: CASSIRQGWDTEAFF. CDR3 DNA sequence: TGCGCCAGCAGCATACGACAGGGTTGGGACACTGAAGCTTTCTTT.

V and J are TRBV30 and TRBJ2-3, with D perhaps matching TRBD1 (5 bases). The CDR3 runs to 15 residues. V lost 3 bases and J 0 bases, leaving 13 bases between the germline ends. CDR1 and CDR2 from the germline V gene are GTSNPN and SVGIG (reference sequence). The DNA of the CDR3 is TGTGCCTGGAGCCCCACAGGTGCTAGCACAGATACGCAGTATTTT. It yields the protein CAWSPTGASTDTQYF.

This chain links TRBV9 with TRBJ2-3, with 11 bases that match TRBD2. The CDR3 contains 17 residues. CDR1 is SGDLS and CDR2 is YYNGEE in the germline V gene. The V segment lost 4 bases and the J segment 0 bases; nucleotides outside the gene matches: 7. CDR3 bases: TGTGCCAGCAGCTTAGACCGACTAGCGGGAAGCACAGATACGCAGTATTTT. This gives the protein CASSLDRLAGSTDTQYF.

This clone came up a few times. The CDR3 here is CATSKHRQGDQPQHF. The CDR3 DNA is TGTGCCACCAGCAAACACCGACAGGGTGATCAGCCCCAGCATTTT. The chain couples TRBV15 to TRBJ1-5; 7 bases line up with TRBD1. V shed 4 bases and J 5 bases; nucleotides not matched to a gene: 8. The CDR3 length is 15 residues. CDR1 and CDR2 (germline): LNHNV, YYDKDF (reference sequence).

V and J are TRBV5-1 and TRBJ2-3; a possible D gene is TRBD2 (5 bases). V lost 3 bases and J 4 bases, leaving 9 bases between the germline ends. The CDR3 is 13 residues long. CDR1 and CDR2 (germline): SGHRS, YFSETQ. The CDR3 loop reads CASSSGGSDTQYF. CDR3 sequence (DNA): TGCGCCAGCAGCTCTGGAGGTTCAGATACGCAGTATTTT.

The rearrangement links TRBV29-1 to TRBJ2-5; possibly TRBD1 for D (6 bases). V dropped 3 bases and J dropped 0 bases, with 11 bases sitting between them. Germline V gene sequence: CDR1 SQVTM, CDR2 ANQGSEA. The CDR3 covers 14 residues. CDR3 sequence reads: CSVDSGQYQETQYF. DNA for the CDR3: TGCAGCGTTGACTCAGGACAGTACCAAGAGACCCAGTACTTC. Full variable domain (missing parts from reference TRBV29-1 and TRBJ2-5): SAVISQKPSRDICQRGTSLTIQCQVDSQVTMMFWYRQQPGQSLTLIATANQGSEATYESGFVIDKFPISRPNLTFSTLTVSNMSPEDSSIYLCSVDSGQYQETQYFGPGTRLLVL.

The rearrangement joins TRBV27 to TRBJ2-7; maybe TRBD2 (6 bases). The CDR3 sequence is 12 residues long. Germline lookup yields CDR1 MNHEY and CDR2 SMNVEV (reference sequence). V dropped 6 bases and J dropped 6 bases, with 12 bases sitting between them. The CDR3 here is CASSPLGGEQYF. CDR3 nucleotides: TGTGCCAGCAGCCCCCTGGGAGGCGAGCAGTACTTC.

The chain joins TRBV6-5 to TRBJ2-2; TRBD1 matches at 7 bases. The CDR3 loop spans 15 amino acids. With V trimmed by 4 bases and J by 5 bases, 7 bases remained unmatched. CDR1 is MNHEY, CDR2 SVGAGI, per germline. The CDR3 sequence is CASSFRDSLTGELFF. The CDR3 DNA reads as TGTGCCAGCAGTTTCCGGGACAGTCTGACCGGGGAGCTGTTTTTT.

The chain combines TRBV27 with TRBJ2-1, with 8 bases lining up with TRBD2. V shed 2 bases, J shed 13 bases, and the junction held 4 bases outside the gene matches. Germline V gives CDR1 MNHEY, CDR2 SMNVEV (reference sequence). The CDR3 runs to 12 residues. The DNA of the CDR3 is TGTGCCAGCAGTTTAACGGGAGGGCCCCAGTTCTTC. This translates into CASSLTGGPQFF.